These 22 T cell receptor beta chains originate from one sample sequenced in a study of T cells in Graves' hyperthyroidism and ophthalmopathy. TCR beta CDR3 regions were amplified from RNA transcripts. A first-round RT-PCR of the TCR CDR3 used the HTBI primer set. Each CDR3 protein gets one entry after TCRdb re-called the multiplex PCR reads with MiXCR. This sample yields about 690,000 distinct CDR3 sequences, of which 15% to 20% are seen a single time; about 14% belongs to the top ten. Sequenced material: blood. All receptors derive from a man between 50 and 59 years old with Graves' hyperthyroidism.

The chain uses TRBV24-1 and TRBJ2-1; 9 bases map to TRBD2. Trimming at V came to 7 bases and at J to 7 bases, leaving 13 bases not matched to a gene. The V gene's germline CDR1 is KGHDR and CDR2 SFDVKD. The CDR3 length is 16 residues. The CDR3 DNA reads as TGTGCCACCAGCTTGGAGGCGGGAGGGCCAGCGAATGAGCAGTTCTTC. Its translation: CATSLEAGGPANEQFF.

Many counts were recorded for this clonotype. The chain carries TRBV7-9 and TRBJ2-7; no clear D gene. Germline V lookup: CDR1 SEHNR, CDR2 FQNEAQ (reference sequence). This CDR3 comprises 12 residues. V was cut by 4 bases and J by 2 bases, with 6 bases left in between. In DNA, the CDR3 is TGTGCCAGCAGCTACGCCACCTACGAGCAGTACTTC. Its translation: CASSYATYEQYF. The variable domain in full, with the rest retrieved from reference TRBV7-9 and TRBJ2-7, is DTGVSQNPRHKITKRGQNVTFRCDPISEHNRLYWYRQTLGQGPEFLTYFQNEAQLEKSRLLSDRFSAERPKGSFSTLEIQRTEQGDSAMYLCASSYATYEQYFGPGTRLTVT.

This clonotype occurred many times. The chain couples TRBV11-2 to TRBJ2-3; 7 nucleotides align to TRBD2. The CDR3 contains 15 residues. Germline CDR1 is SGHAT and CDR2 is FQNNGV. Losses at the gene ends were 0 bases for V and 6 bases for J; bases not matched to a gene: 6. CDR3 protein: CASSLDGGRVDTQYF. The DNA for the CDR3 is TGTGCCAGCAGCTTAGATGGAGGGAGGGTGGATACGCAGTATTTT.

This clonotype was recorded many times. The V and J genes are TRBV30 and TRBJ2-5; no clear D. The length of the CDR3 is 12 residues. Germline V gene data show CDR1 as GTSNPN and CDR2 as SVGIG (reference sequence). V was pared by 0 bases and J by 5 bases, with 7 bases between. CDR3 bases: TGTGCCTGGAGTGTACGTTGGGAGACCCAGTACTTC. It is translated as CAWSVRWETQYF.

The chain is built from TRBV19 and TRBJ2-1; D is undetermined. This CDR3 region has 13 residues. CDR1 and CDR2 from the germline V gene are LNHDA and SQIVND (reference sequence). With 3 bases removed from V and 4 bases from J, the gap between germline ends came to 7 bases. The DNA of the CDR3 is TGTGCCAGTAGTATTTCGGTATACAATGAGCAGTTCTTC. Protein sequence: CASSISVYNEQFF.

This clonotype has a count of ten or more. The chain is built from TRBV7-9 and TRBJ2-7, with D perhaps TRBD1 or TRBD2 (6 bases each). In germline, CDR1 is SEHNR, CDR2 FQNEAQ (reference sequence). This CDR3 is 14 amino acids long. V dropped 5 bases and J dropped 3 bases, with 14 bases sitting between them. The CDR3 loop reads CASSPIGGGYEQYF. The CDR3, as DNA: TGTGCCAGCAGCCCAATCGGAGGGGGCTACGAGCAGTACTTC.

This clonotype was recorded many times. The chain combines TRBV18 with TRBJ2-3; D is unclear. The CDR3 sequence is 13 residues long. Germline loops: CDR1 KGHSH, CDR2 LQKENI. The V end lost 5 bases, the J end lost 6 bases, and 12 bases lay between the germline ends. CDR3 coding DNA: TGTGCCAGCTCAGGCGCTAATTCGGATACGCAGTATTTT. Its protein product is CASSGANSDTQYF.

This clonotype was picked up many times. The chain couples TRBV7-3 to TRBJ2-1; possibly TRBD1 or TRBD2 for D (6 bases each). The CDR3 is 15 amino acids. With 5 bases removed from V and 5 bases from J, the gap between germline ends came to 16 bases. Germline V gene lookup returns CDR1 SGHTA and CDR2 FQGTGA. The CDR3 nucleotides are TGTGCCAGCAGCCCCCGGAGGGGGAATAACAATGAGCAGTTCTTC. As protein: CASSPRRGNNNEQFF.

This chain joins TRBV6-1 and TRBJ2-2; the match to TRBD2 covers 7 bases. The CDR3 runs to 14 residues. V lost 8 bases and J lost 1; bases outside the gene matches: 4. CDR1 MNHNS and CDR2 SASEGT come from the germline V gene. CDR3 in amino acids: CASQWGGNTGELFF. Written as DNA, the CDR3 is TGTGCCAGCCAGTGGGGGGGGAACACCGGGGAGCTGTTTTTT.

This clonotype was seen many times. The chain joins TRBV20-1 to TRBJ2-7, with D perhaps matching TRBD1 or TRBD2 (5 bases each). The CDR3 is 13 amino acids. The V end was cut by 1 base, the J end by 3 bases, with 10 bases between. CDR1 is DFQATT and CDR2 is SNEGSKA in the germline V gene (reference sequence). The CDR3 region has the DNA TGCAGTGCTAGAGTTCGGGACGGCTACGAGCAGTACTTC. It encodes CSARVRDGYEQYF.

The chain links TRBV20-1 to TRBJ1-2; tentative D call: TRBD1 (6 bases). Trimming stripped 6 bases from V and 2 bases from J, with 22 bases between. Germline CDR1 DFQATT, CDR2 SNEGSKA (reference sequence). The CDR3 is 16 residues long. Here the CDR3 DNA reads TGCAGTGCCCCCGGTACGGGGCAGGGGAGGAACTATGGCTACACCTTC. This translates into CSAPGTGQGRNYGYTF.

This clonotype has at least ten counts. J is TRBJ2-7 and V is TRBV7-9; a weak D match, TRBD1 (5 bases). The CDR3 is 14 amino acids. Deletions cut 4 bases from V and 3 bases from J, with 13 bases between. The germline gives CDR1 SEHNR, CDR2 FQNEAQ (reference sequence). This CDR3 reads CASSSGSRVYEQYF. The CDR3 bases are TGTGCCAGCAGCTCAGGGTCGCGTGTCTACGAGCAGTACTTC.

The chain links TRBV4-1 to TRBJ1-6, with TRBD1 as a possible D gene (5 bases). V was trimmed by 0 bases and J by 8 bases, leaving 11 bases between them. This CDR3 region has 15 residues. Germline-derived CDR1 and CDR2 are MGHRA and YSYEKL. The CDR3 protein is CASSQEGKGYSPLHF. The CDR3 DNA sequence: TGCGCCAGCAGCCAAGAAGGGAAGGGGTATTCACCCCTCCACTTT.

Concerning this clonotype itself: Germline and junction disagree at one end, which may indicate a read error. CDR3 residues: CASSQDGTGRDLFF. DNA of the CDR3: TGCGCCAGCAGCCAAGATGGCACGGGCAGGGATCTGTTTTTT. This sequence joins TRBV4-3 and TRBJ2-2; perhaps TRBD1 as D (5 bases). CDR1 is LGHNA, CDR2 YSLEER, per germline. CDR3 length equals 14 residues.

The chain joins TRBV24-1 to TRBJ1-2, with TRBD1 matching 10 bases. From germline, CDR1 is KGHDR and CDR2 SFDVKD. Unmatched junction bases numbered 3, after V lost 3 bases and J lost 3 bases. The CDR3 spans 15 residues. CDR3 region: CATSDAGTGDYGYTF. The CDR3 coding sequence is TGTGCCACCAGTGATGCCGGGACAGGGGACTATGGCTACACCTTC.

The chain is built from TRBV19 and TRBJ1-1, with 8 nucleotides matching TRBD1. Germline V CDR1 and CDR2: LNHDA, SQIVND (reference sequence). V lost 3 bases and J lost 4; bases outside the gene matches: 13. The CDR3 contains 17 residues. In DNA, the CDR3 is TGTGCCAGTAGTATTGGATTTCAGGACAGGGTGGCCACTGAAGCTTTCTTT. This translates into CASSIGFQDRVATEAFF.

This clonotype occurred many times. The chain combines TRBV20-1 with TRBJ2-7, with TRBD2 matching 9 bases. Germline CDR1 reads DFQATT; CDR2 reads SNEGSKA (reference sequence). CDR3 size: 15 residues. With 3 bases clipped from V and 2 bases from J, the junction kept 8 bases outside the gene matches. The CDR3 reads CSARSVASGTYEQYF. CDR3 nucleotide sequence: TGCAGTGCTAGGTCGGTGGCTAGCGGGACCTACGAGCAGTACTTC.

This clonotype was seen ten or more times. V usage is TRBV7-8 and J usage is TRBJ2-1; possible D gene TRBD2, 7 bases. V was clipped by 1 base and J by 5 bases, with 15 bases between them. Germline CDR1 SGHVS, CDR2 FQNEAQ. This CDR3 is built from 16 residues. The CDR3 protein is CASSLVRGGNNNEQFF. DNA for the CDR3: TGTGCCAGCAGCTTAGTACGCGGGGGCAATAACAATGAGCAGTTCTTC. The full variable domain, with the rest looked up from reference TRBV7-8 and TRBJ2-1, is GAGVSQSPRYKVAKRGQDVALRCDPISGHVSLFWYQQALGQGPEFLTYFQNEAQLDKSGLPSDRFFAERPEGSVSTLKIQRTQQEDSAVYLCASSLVRGGNNNEQFFGPGTRLTVL.

This clonotype was picked up a small number of times. A clone one base away is much larger, so this may be a read error. This chain links TRBV2 with TRBJ2-3, with a weak D call TRBD2 (6 bases). CDR3 length: 15 residues. Trimming cost V 3 bases and J 10 bases, with 20 bases left between them. Per germline, CDR1 SNHLY and CDR2 FYNNEI. In DNA form, the CDR3 reads TGTGCCAGCAGTGAGGAGGGACTGGAGGCGTCGCCGCAGTATTTT. This translates into CASSEEGLEASPQYF. Using reference TRBV2 and TRBJ2-3 for the parts outside the CDR3, the full variable domain is EPEVTQTPSHQVTQMGQEVILRCVPISNHLYFYWYRQILGQKVEFLVSFYNNEISEKSEIFDDQFSVERPDGSNFTLKIRSTKLEDSAMYFCASSEEGLEASPQYFGPGTRLTVL.

A few counts support this clonotype. The CDR3 bases are TGTGCCAGCAGTTTAAACCTTTGGCCCGGGGAGCTGTTTTTT. This translates into CASSLNLWPGELFF. The rearrangement joins TRBV27 to TRBJ2-2; no firm D call. This CDR3 is 14 amino acids long. Germline V gene sequence: CDR1 MNHEY, CDR2 SMNVEV (reference sequence). V lost 2 bases, J lost 6 bases, and 10 bases lay in between.

Ten or more counts support this clonotype. The genes are TRBV28 and TRBJ2-5, with D possibly being TRBD1 (6 bases). Trimming pared 6 bases from V and 5 bases from J, leaving 13 bases between. The germline V gene has CDR1 MDHEN and CDR2 SYDVKM. The CDR3 extends over 13 amino acids. This CDR3 is CASRKGVSETQYF. The DNA for the CDR3 is TGTGCCAGCAGGAAGGGGGTATCGGAGACCCAGTACTTC.

Ten or more counts support this clonotype. The chain links TRBV12-3 or TRBV12-4 to TRBJ2-2; TRBD1 matches 11 bases. The junction had 3 bases not matched to a gene; V was cut back by 7 bases and J by 5 bases. CDR3 length equals 14 residues. As DNA, the CDR3 is TGTGCCAGCACCGGGACAGGGGGAACCGGGGAGCTGTTTTTT. The encoded protein is CASTGTGGTGELFF.